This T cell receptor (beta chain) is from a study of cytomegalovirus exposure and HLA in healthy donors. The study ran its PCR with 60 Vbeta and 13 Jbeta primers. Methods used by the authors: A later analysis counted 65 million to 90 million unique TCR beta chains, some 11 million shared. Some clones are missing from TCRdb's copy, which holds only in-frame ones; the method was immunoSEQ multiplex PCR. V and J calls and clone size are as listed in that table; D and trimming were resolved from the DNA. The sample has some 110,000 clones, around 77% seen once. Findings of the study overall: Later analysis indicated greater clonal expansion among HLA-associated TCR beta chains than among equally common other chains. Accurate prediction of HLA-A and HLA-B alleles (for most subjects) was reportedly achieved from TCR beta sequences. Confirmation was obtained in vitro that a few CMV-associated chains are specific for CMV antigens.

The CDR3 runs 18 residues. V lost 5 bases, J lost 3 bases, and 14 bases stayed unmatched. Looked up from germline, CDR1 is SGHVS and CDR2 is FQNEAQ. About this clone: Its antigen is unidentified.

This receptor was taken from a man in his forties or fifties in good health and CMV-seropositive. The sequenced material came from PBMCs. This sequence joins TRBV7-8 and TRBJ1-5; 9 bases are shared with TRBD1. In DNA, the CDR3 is TGTGCCAGCAGCGTCGGGACAGGGCCCCGGTATTACAATCAGCCCCAGCATTTT. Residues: CASSVGTGPRYYNQPQHF.